Listed below are T cell receptor beta chains from one sample, sequenced in a study of siplizumab effects on memory and regulatory T cells. Data came from immunoSEQ multiplex PCR; TCRdb stores just in-frame clones and leaves some out. The sample contains under 15,000 clones, around half of which appear only once. For these TCRs, the target antigens are not known. Sequenced material: CFSE-low (dividing) CD8+ T cells sorted from an allogeneic mixed lymphocyte reaction. All receptors derive from a human donor in good health; the cells came from an allogeneic mixed lymphocyte reaction. Some clones in this sample may be carry-over from other donors' samples. Each CDR3 is given without its conserved first and last residue. The order of the fields is J gene, V gene, CDR3 protein.

j_gene: TRBJ2-2; v_gene: TRBV5-6; CDR3aa: ASSARAGELF
j_gene: TRBJ1-1; v_gene: TRBV4-1; CDR3aa: ASSQDLAVIRGTEAF
j_gene: TRBJ2-7; v_gene: TRBV6-1; CDR3aa: ASSDSGTFPYEQY
j_gene: TRBJ2-1; v_gene: TRBV27; CDR3aa: ASSLLGGRERDEQF
j_gene: TRBJ1-2; v_gene: TRBV4-1; CDR3aa: ASSQDSRSYYGYT
j_gene: TRBJ2-1; v_gene: TRBV7-9; CDR3aa: ASSPSGSSYNEQF
j_gene: TRBJ2-7; v_gene: TRBV6-1; CDR3aa: ASSAGTGDEQY
j_gene: TRBJ1-1; v_gene: TRBV7-9; CDR3aa: ASSLVWLENTEAF
j_gene: TRBJ1-1; v_gene: TRBV5-4; CDR3aa: ASSQDRGWMNTEAF
j_gene: TRBJ1-5; v_gene: TRBV28; CDR3aa: ASRSEGTGSDLQH
j_gene: TRBJ1-1; v_gene: TRBV5-1; CDR3aa: ASSLIVANTEAF
j_gene: TRBJ1-4; v_gene: TRBV11-2; CDR3aa: ASCNLPGGKGEKLF
j_gene: TRBJ2-2; v_gene: TRBV6-6; CDR3aa: ASSANRATGELF
j_gene: TRBJ2-1; v_gene: TRBV7-3; CDR3aa: ASSLLASGYNEQF
j_gene: TRBJ1-2; v_gene: TRBV5-8; CDR3aa: ASSSDISAFIYGYT
j_gene: TRBJ2-3; v_gene: TRBV19; CDR3aa: ASSWGTDTQY
j_gene: TRBJ2-7; v_gene: TRBV27; CDR3aa: ASSFGAWTSGRAYEQY
j_gene: TRBJ2-1; v_gene: TRBV9; CDR3aa: ASSVGVAGAEQF
j_gene: TRBJ1-2; v_gene: TRBV6-6; CDR3aa: ASSYFGGADGYT
j_gene: TRBJ1-1; v_gene: TRBV7-6; CDR3aa: ASSLAGRGWTEAF